This section outlines one T cell receptor (beta chain) sequence together with its context. No antigen is known for it. The data belong to a study of post-analysis software for immune sequencing data. Presence of unique molecular identifiers characterized the TCR beta cDNA libraries. A single record per CDR3 protein comes from TCRdb applying MiXCR to the PCR reads. The sample has about 760,000 distinct CDR3 sequences; about 32% are singletons. Notes on the study in general: Patients with multiple sclerosis recorded significantly lower normalized Chao1 diversity than controls, the study found. Under F measure analysis, samples from one preparation batch co-clustered strongly.

The sequencing sample was made of blood. This receptor was obtained from a girl aged 5-17 years with multiple sclerosis.

CDR3: CSVEDLVDGASYEQYF. The CDR3 DNA is TGCAGCGTTGAAGATCTGGTAGACGGGGCCTCCTACGAGCAGTACTTC. The chain couples TRBV29-1 to TRBJ2-7, with D possibly called TRBD1 or TRBD2 (5 bases each). The V and J ends lost 0 bases and 0 bases respectively, with 15 bases between them. The CDR3 has 16 amino acids. CDR1 and CDR2 from the germline V gene are SQVTM and ANQGSEA.